These 13 T cell receptor beta chains came from one sample sequenced in a study of CD8 T cells in ankylosing spondylitis. Using its own MiXCR run on the 5' RACE reads, TCRdb lists one record per CDR3 protein. The data hold a few hundred thousand distinct CDR3 sequences, with 20% to 30% observed a single time. The sample consisted of blood, either unsorted or a sorted T cell fraction (not recorded which). These receptors all stem from a male donor with ankylosing spondylitis or in good health (not recorded which).

This clonotype was recorded many times. V gene TRBV12-3 or TRBV12-4 combines with J gene TRBJ1-3; D call uncertain. V lost 5 bases and J lost 0, with 8 bases in between. The CDR3 runs to 14 residues. The CDR3 is CASSDVDSGNTIYF. The CDR3 region has the DNA TGTGCCAGCAGTGACGTGGACTCTGGAAACACCATATATTTT.

This clonotype was seen repeatedly, ten times or more. The genes are TRBV12-3 or TRBV12-4 and TRBJ2-5, with 7 positions matching TRBD1. Unmatched junction bases numbered 9, after V lost 6 bases and J lost 5 bases. This CDR3 spans 14 amino acids. CDR3 sequence reads: CASRRDRGGETQYF. CDR3 in DNA: TGTGCCAGCAGACGGGACAGAGGTGGGGAGACCCAGTACTTC.

This clonotype came up once. This chain joins TRBV18 and TRBJ2-1; D is undetermined. With 5 bases removed from V and 8 bases from J, the gap between germline ends came to 7 bases. The CDR3 is 11 amino acids. Germline CDR1 is KGHSH and CDR2 is LQKENI. CDR3 bases: TGTGCCAGCTCAAAGAGCGATGAGCAGTTCTTC. Protein sequence: CASSKSDEQFF.

This clonotype showed up many times. This rearrangement joins TRBV12-3 or TRBV12-4 to TRBJ2-5; TRBD2 aligns across 8 bases. The CDR3 sequence is 14 residues long. V trimming: 5 bases; J trimming: 7 bases; junction bases outside the gene matches: 9. The CDR3 DNA sequence: TGTGCCAGCAGTCAAGCGGGGGCGAAAGGGACCCAGTACTTC. Translating gives CASSQAGAKGTQYF.

A remark on this clonotype: At one end the junction does not follow the germline gene, possibly because of a read error. The rearrangement links TRBV5-4 to TRBJ2-7; 10 bases are a match to TRBD1. The CDR3 has 13 residues. From germline, CDR1 is SGHNT and CDR2 YYREEE (reference sequence). The CDR3, as DNA: TGTGCCAGCAGCGGGACAGGGGCCTACGACCAGTACTTC. Translated, it gives CASSGTGAYDQYF.

The V and J genes are TRBV7-8 and TRBJ2-7; D is ambiguous. This CDR3 contains 14 residues. Germline V gene sequence: CDR1 SGHVS, CDR2 FQNEAQ. V dropped 3 bases and J dropped 7 bases, with 16 bases sitting between them. The CDR3 reads CASSFVSDWGEQYF. CDR3 DNA: TGTGCCAGCAGCTTTGTGTCTGATTGGGGAGAGCAGTACTTC. Based on the CDR3 plus reference TRBV7-8 and TRBJ2-7, the full variable domain is GAGVSQSPRYKVAKRGQDVALRCDPISGHVSLFWYQQALGQGPEFLTYFQNEAQLDKSGLPSDRFFAERPEGSVSTLKIQRTQQEDSAVYLCASSFVSDWGEQYFGPGTRLTVT.

This clonotype occurred many times. V usage is TRBV20-1 and J usage is TRBJ1-6, with D unclear. Germline loops: CDR1 DFQATT, CDR2 SNEGSKA (reference sequence). This CDR3 contains 15 residues. Trimming shortened V by 4 bases and J by 9 bases, and 19 bases separated the two germline ends. CDR3 amino acids: CSAIYPGISSSPLHF. CDR3 DNA sequence: TGCAGTGCTATTTACCCGGGCATAAGCTCTTCACCCCTCCACTTT.

The table lists this clonotype with many counts. The rearrangement links TRBV12-3 or TRBV12-4 to TRBJ1-1; TRBD1 aligns across 9 bases. The CDR3 contains 16 residues. Trimming took 5 bases from V and 5 from J; bases not matched to a gene: 12. CDR3 DNA sequence: TGTGCCAGCAGTCCCGGGACAGGGTTCGTGGGGACTGAAGCTTTCTTT. Encoded protein: CASSPGTGFVGTEAFF.

The chain links TRBV20-1 to TRBJ2-5, with 9 bases lining up with TRBD1. The length of the CDR3 is 14 residues. Germline loops: CDR1 DFQATT, CDR2 SNEGSKA (reference sequence). V lost 6 bases, J lost 7 bases, and 12 bases stayed unmatched. The CDR3 loop reads CSANQQGARATQYF. CDR3 coding DNA: TGCAGTGCAAATCAACAGGGGGCGAGGGCGACCCAGTACTTC.

The chain links TRBV12-3 or TRBV12-4 to TRBJ1-5; D is possibly TRBD1 (6 bases). The CDR3 consists of 16 residues. Between the trimmed V and J ends, which lost 5 bases and 0 bases, there was a span of 14 bases. The CDR3 here is CASSAGQLDSNQPQHF. The CDR3 region has the DNA TGTGCCAGCAGTGCAGGACAGTTAGATAGCAATCAGCCCCAGCATTTT.

The chain has TRBV6-2 or TRBV6-3 and TRBJ2-2; 7 nucleotides align to TRBD2. Germline CDR1 is MNHEY and CDR2 is SVGEGT. The CDR3 consists of 13 residues. V lost 10 bases and J lost 13; bases outside the gene matches: 15. The CDR3 region is CATTFVRGLTLFF. The CDR3 DNA sequence: TGTGCCACCACATTCGTGCGGGGGTTAACGCTGTTTTTT.

The V call is TRBV20-1, the J call TRBJ2-2; 8 nucleotides align to TRBD2. Germline assignment: CDR1 DFQATT and CDR2 SNEGSKA (reference sequence). The CDR3 contains 17 residues. Germline trimming cut 0 bases from V and 8 bases from J; bases unmatched to any gene: 14. CDR3 residues: CSARDASAGVGVGELFF. CDR3 nucleotide sequence: TGCAGTGCTAGAGACGCGTCAGCGGGGGTGGGTGTGGGGGAGCTGTTTTTT.

The rearrangement links TRBV29-1 to TRBJ2-2; TRBD1 might be the D (5 bases). Trimming took 4 bases from V and 7 from J, leaving 10 bases between them. Germline assignment: CDR1 SQVTM and CDR2 ANQGSEA. The CDR3 has 12 residues. The CDR3 sequence is CSVARQGGELFF. In DNA form, the CDR3 reads TGCAGCGTTGCACGGCAGGGCGGGGAGCTGTTTTTT.